This section outlines one T cell receptor (beta chain) sequence together with its context. There is no known antigen for this receptor. It has no much larger one-base neighbor in the sample; base qualities were not kept. The library came from the immunoSEQ multiplex PCR assay. For the multiplex PCR, a mixture combining 60 forward primers for TCR Vbeta segments and 13 reverse primers for TCR Jbeta segments was used. The CDR3 region of rearranged TCR beta genes was amplified from genomic DNA by a multiplex PCR assay. The Illumina HiSeq System was used to sequence the amplified TCR beta libraries as 87-base-pair reads. Under the source paper's analysis protocol: Across the roughly 600 repertoires, a later analysis counted tens of millions of unique TCR beta chains, about 10 million of which were shared by at least two donors. Raw reads were error-corrected and collapsed into unique sequences by a nearest-neighbor algorithm in which closely related sequences were merged to remove PCR and sequencing errors. V, D and J gene segments were assigned by aligning CDR3 sequences to IMGT reference sequences. For a sequence to be retained, a match of at least six nucleotides to both a V gene segment and a J gene segment was required. Rearrangements were called productive when the CDR3 lacked stop codons and stayed in frame with V and J; all others were non-productive. Following IMGT convention, CDR3 was defined as the stretch from the second conserved V-encoded cysteine to the conserved J-encoded phenylalanine. The earlier analysis of some 550 of the donors excluded any sequence lacking an unambiguous match to a single V gene segment. In an earlier analysis of about 590 of the donors, a V segment was called functional when productive rearrangements were above 56.7%, and segregating when the standard deviation between donors exceeded 5%. To diagnose cytomegalovirus status from the catalog of TCR beta chain sequences, a statistical classification framework was built. In a later analysis, TCR nucleotide sequences were compared against IMGT/GENE-DB human TR gene sequences so that V and J genes could be assigned. Using the TCRdist pipeline, a later analysis assigned CDR3 sequences along with most-parsimonious VDJ recombination scenarios. In a later analysis, each TCR beta chain was defined by its CDR3 amino acid sequence together with its V-gene family, and reads without a unique V-gene family were excluded. As a way to deal with suspected cross-contamination and a sequencing artifact, a later analysis dropped more than 500 nucleotide sequences that were highly shared and had low generation probability. For each public chain, a later analysis derived a clonal expansion index from normalized ranks of inferred template counts within each repertoire. In a later analysis, generation probabilities were computed using a VDJ recombination model fitted to out-of-frame rearrangements, and the results were checked against IGoR. Hypergeometric tests were used in a later analysis to score TCR-TCR, TCR-HLA and TCR-CMV co-occurrence, with a repertoire-size bias correction applied to the TCR pairs. A later analysis estimated false discovery rates by permuting HLA or CMV assignments 20 times. In a later analysis, co-occurring TCRs were grouped with DBSCAN, and TCRdist sequence similarity was added when clustering was performed within HLA-allele-positive subsets. Repertoires with fewer than 30,000 or more than 120,000 public chains were left out of co-occurrence clustering, as were five repertoires with anomalous nucleotide sharing. TCRdb holds this immuneACCESS table with in-frame rearrangements only. Some clones are missing; in checked studies, unresolved V genes explain under half, and the rest has no known cause. The V and J calls and the clone size are those of that table, but D and trimming were determined from the DNA. The sample includes around 150,000 clones, with less than 90% observed a single time. The ten largest make up approximately 4% of the sample.

This entry comes from a study of cytomegalovirus exposure and HLA in healthy donors (dated by TCRdb to about 2017). Describing the broader study: An earlier analysis of fewer than 750 of the donors reported 250 to 300 Gb of sequence data and around 110 million unique TCR beta sequences obtained from about 200 million T cells. An early release that covered several hundred HLA-typed donors contained approximately 300 gigabases of sequencing data and around 85 million unique TCR sequences. Of the roughly 390 genotyped donors, 65% to 90% were placed in the genetic ancestry cluster associated with self-reported Caucasian donors. The study was designed to test whether signatures of past pathogen exposure could be identified by cataloging public T cell receptors. Using immunosequencing, the study profiled T cell repertoires from 640 or so subjects and related those repertoires to cytomegalovirus serostatus. Besides the first cohort of some 670 subjects, a separate validation cohort made up of around 120 different subjects was used. To predict cytomegalovirus infection status, the study brought together high-throughput TCR immunosequencing, statistical association of individual TCRs with disease status, and machine learning. In a later analysis, previously published TCR beta repertoires from 550 to 750 donors were re-analyzed and high-resolution HLA genotyping was added so that TCR occurrence patterns could be studied. Rather than using new phenotypic data, the later analysis identified candidate immune exposures from TCR beta sequences and from how often those sequences occurred across donors. An earlier analysis of fewer than 700 of the donors applied high-throughput TCR beta sequencing to assess whether each TCR beta V gene segment acted as functional or pseudogenic. Donor age, sex, ethnicity and CMV serostatus were compiled alongside the repertoire data. Genome-wide SNP genotypes for about 65% of the 666 donors were used in a later genetic analysis, which treated that subset as a discovery cohort. Every repertoire in the discovery cohort had been generated on one and the same sequencing platform. HLA typing included class I and class II loci at four-digit resolution. The number of typed donors differed by locus: about 620-640 for A, B, C, DRB1 and DQB1; approximately 530 for DQA1; fewer than 610 for DPA1; and about 450 for DPB1. Several DR-DQ haplotypes were treated as single units for association and clustering because of strong linkage in the cohort. Among 398 genotyped donors of the cohort, an average of roughly 240,000 unique TCR beta nucleotide sequences were sequenced per donor, roughly 18% of them non-productive. Overall results and qualifications from the work: In the study, 150 to 200 TCR beta chains were listed as associated with cytomegalovirus. In a later analysis, several top co-occurrence clusters were reported to appear linked to parvovirus B19, influenza, CMV and Epstein-Barr virus. Linkage disequilibrium might explain the correlated functional status among segregating V segments, but an unknown experimental factor could not be ruled out. It was suggested by the authors that the approach could potentially be generalized to other disease states and immunological phenotypes. In an earlier analysis of around 600 of the donors, most TCR beta V segments appeared in productive rearrangements about 87% or about 30% of the time, broadly matching IMGT annotations. A further reported finding was that TCR beta sequences accurately predicted the HLA-A and HLA-B alleles for most subjects in the first cohort. Because the 87-base-pair reads could not distinguish some IMGT-functional V segments, including TRBV6-2 and TRBV6-3, those segments were excluded. A later analysis associated around 16,000 TCR beta sequences with specific HLA alleles at a false discovery rate of 0.05. In vitro tests confirmed that a few of the cytomegalovirus-associated TCR beta chains recognize cytomegalovirus antigens. The classifier was reported to diagnose cytomegalovirus status with high specificity and sensitivity in both the original and validation cohorts. Only TCR beta chains were sequenced in this cohort, and the absence of alpha or paired-chain data limited detectable features. The earlier analysis of approximately 590 of the donors excluded 15 to 20 rarely observed V segments, including chromosome 9 orphons, because counts were too low. A later genetic analysis associated a missense DCLRE1C variant with V-gene and J-gene trimming of TCR beta chains, and an independent cohort replicated the association. The presence/absence analyses assumed that sequencing depth was roughly uniform across donors, and that assumption may not be true. Immune exposure information for the cohort was limited to CMV serostatus. When HLA alleles, especially DR and DQ, strongly co-occurred, attributing TCR associations to individual alleles was difficult. Most TCR sequences were seen in very few donors, while some public TCRs were found in many individuals. In a later analysis, HLA-associated TCR beta chains were found to be more clonally expanded and to have lower generation probabilities than equally common non-associated chains. In a later analysis, most CMV-associated TCR beta chains were found to appear HLA-restricted, with HLA associations seemingly driven largely by CMV exposure. A later analysis found that TCR association rates varied across HLA loci, with DRB1 alleles showing the most associated TCRs and HLA-C alleles the fewest. Because HLA typing was unavailable for some donors at each locus, only the typed subset was used in association tests. Compared with the roughly 700-donor mean, donors in an Asian-associated ancestry cluster had fewer N-insertions in productive TCRs, according to a later genetic analysis. A cluster of highly shared sequence variants was judged likely to be a technical artifact of the sequencing pipeline.

Including cysteine and phenylalanine, the CDR3 has 14 amino acids. Of the read, only the CDR3 DNA is kept; its 42 bases are in frame from base 1. Trimming takes 4 bases from V and 5 bases from J, and the germline ends sit 14 bases apart. The germline V gene (reference sequence) supplies CDR1 MNHEY and CDR2 SMNVEV. In total, 500 to 700 healthy bone marrow donors made up the cohort. At the time of sampling, all cohort members were nominally healthy, though unrecorded immune exposures were likely present. The donor was CMV seropositive and belonged to the group of 250 to 350 seropositive cohort members. A peripheral blood sample was provided by each donor, and peripheral blood mononuclear cells were used for TCR beta sequencing. Genomic DNA extraction from the blood cell samples was performed with the Qiagen DNeasy Blood Extraction Kit.

This receptor was identified in a man between 45 and 60 years old in good health and CMV-seropositive. The chain is encoded by TRBV27 joined to TRBJ1-2; D gene: possibly TRBD1, on 5 matching bases. Sequenced sample: PBMCs. The CDR3 loop reads CASSSTRDSYGYTF. The DNA sequence follows: TGTGCCAGCAGTTCGACAAGAGACAGTTATGGCTACACCTTC.